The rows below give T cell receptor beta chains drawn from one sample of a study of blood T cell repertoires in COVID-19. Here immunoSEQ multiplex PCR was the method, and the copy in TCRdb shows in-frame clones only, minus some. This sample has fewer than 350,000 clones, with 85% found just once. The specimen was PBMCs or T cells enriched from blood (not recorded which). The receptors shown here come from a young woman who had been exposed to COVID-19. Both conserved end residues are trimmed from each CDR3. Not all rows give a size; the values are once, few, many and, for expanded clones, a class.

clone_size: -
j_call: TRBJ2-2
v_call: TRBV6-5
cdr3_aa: ASSRGTDYTGELF

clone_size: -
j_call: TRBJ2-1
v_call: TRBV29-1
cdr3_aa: SVGGHRGHDNEQF

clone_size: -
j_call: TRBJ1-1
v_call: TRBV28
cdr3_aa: ASSTQESLMNTEAF

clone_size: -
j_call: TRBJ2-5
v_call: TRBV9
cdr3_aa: ASSPYGVATSGQETQY

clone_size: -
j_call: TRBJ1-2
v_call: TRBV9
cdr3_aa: ASCSGTACVGYT

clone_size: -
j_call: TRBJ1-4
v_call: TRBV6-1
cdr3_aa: ASSETGINEKLF

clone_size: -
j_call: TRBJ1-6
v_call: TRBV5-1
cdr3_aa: ASSEGQLNSYNSPLH

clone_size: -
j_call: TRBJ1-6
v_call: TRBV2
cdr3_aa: ASVASGGASYNSPLH

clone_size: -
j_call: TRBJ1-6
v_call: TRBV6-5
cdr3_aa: ASRQGAYNSPLH

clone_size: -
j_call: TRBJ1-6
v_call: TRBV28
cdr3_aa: AITNRGSYNSPLH

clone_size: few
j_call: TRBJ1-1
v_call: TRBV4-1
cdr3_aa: ASSQEAGYMNTEAF

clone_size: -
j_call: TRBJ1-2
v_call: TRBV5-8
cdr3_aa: ASTSLGGNYGYT

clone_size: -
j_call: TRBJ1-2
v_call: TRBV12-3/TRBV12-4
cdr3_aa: ASSGGFYGYT

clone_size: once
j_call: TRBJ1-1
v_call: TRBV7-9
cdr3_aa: ASSGGQLLVTEAF

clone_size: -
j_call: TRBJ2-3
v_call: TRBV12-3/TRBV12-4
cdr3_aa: ASSLERTDTQY

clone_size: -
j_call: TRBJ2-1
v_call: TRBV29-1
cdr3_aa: SVWDRIHNEQF

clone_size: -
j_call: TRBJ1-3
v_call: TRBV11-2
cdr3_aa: ASSLEARTIY

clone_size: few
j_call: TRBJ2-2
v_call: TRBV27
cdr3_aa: ASSLYSHSAGELF

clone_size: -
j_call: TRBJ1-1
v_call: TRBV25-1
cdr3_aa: ASSPRTGRRNTEAF

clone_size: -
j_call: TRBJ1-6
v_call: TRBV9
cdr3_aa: ASSADGNNSPLH

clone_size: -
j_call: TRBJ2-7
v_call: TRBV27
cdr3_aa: ASSTGTGGAKFYEQY

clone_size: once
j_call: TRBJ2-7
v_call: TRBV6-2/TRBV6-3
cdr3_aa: ASSYNILFEQY

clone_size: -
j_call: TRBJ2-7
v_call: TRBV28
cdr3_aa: ASRAGTTIYEQY

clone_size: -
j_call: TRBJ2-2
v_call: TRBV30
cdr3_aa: AWSVRGTGELF

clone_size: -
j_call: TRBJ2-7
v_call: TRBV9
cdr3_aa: ASSVSGTFYEQY

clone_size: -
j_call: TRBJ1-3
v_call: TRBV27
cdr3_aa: ASSLRGTGNTIY

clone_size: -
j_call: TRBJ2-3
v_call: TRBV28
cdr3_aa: ASSLLSDGMYTQY